This T cell receptor beta chain came from a study of CD8 T cells in Susac syndrome. Germline assignment: CDR1 SQVTM and CDR2 ANQGSEA. The length of the CDR3 is 13 residues. The V end was cut by 0 bases, the J end by 7 bases, with 12 bases between. A quantity of about 0.5 to 1 ug RNA underwent reverse transcription using random hexamers. By means of immunoSEQ multiplex PCR, TCR beta CDR3 spanning 54 Vbeta and 13 Jbeta underwent amplification. TCRdb ran MiXCR on the immunoSEQ multiplex PCR reads and lists one entry per CDR3 protein. The table records around 200,000 distinct CDR3 sequences, under 97% of them present only once.

The sample consisted of CD4+ T cells from PBMCs. The chain has TRBV29-1 and TRBJ2-5; no clear D gene. The receptor's source is a human donor with Susac syndrome. CDR3 amino acids: CSVEDEVSGTQYF. CDR3 bases: TGCAGCGTTGAAGATGAAGTGTCGGGGACCCAGTACTTC.